Detailed here is one T cell receptor beta chain. As processed by the authors: Researchers report that nucleated cell counts were estimated from reference gene primer amplification. Repertoires were generated with immunoSEQ multiplex PCR, while TCRdb's copy carries only in-frame clones and drops some. V, J and clone size reflect that table, while D and trimming were determined from the DNA. The sample lists 75,000 to 100,000 clones, around 80% occurring once. The data were taken from a study of blood T cell repertoires in COVID-19. The overall study: Specimens from acute and convalescent COVID-19 originated in the United States, Italy and Spain. Sample material is recorded as cDNA or gDNA derived from T cells, B-cell-depleted T cells, or PBMCs.

The CDR3 has 13 amino acids. Trimming cost V 0 bases and J 6 bases, with 9 bases left between them. CDR1 and CDR2 (germline): SGHRS, YFSETQ. This sequence joins TRBV5-1 and TRBJ1-1; D call uncertain. The receptor's source is a man in his 70s with acute or convalescent COVID-19. The sequenced sample consisted of peripheral blood. The CDR3 spells CASSLVPSAEAFF. CDR3 nucleotide sequence: TGCGCCAGCAGCTTGGTCCCGTCTGCTGAAGCTTTCTTT.